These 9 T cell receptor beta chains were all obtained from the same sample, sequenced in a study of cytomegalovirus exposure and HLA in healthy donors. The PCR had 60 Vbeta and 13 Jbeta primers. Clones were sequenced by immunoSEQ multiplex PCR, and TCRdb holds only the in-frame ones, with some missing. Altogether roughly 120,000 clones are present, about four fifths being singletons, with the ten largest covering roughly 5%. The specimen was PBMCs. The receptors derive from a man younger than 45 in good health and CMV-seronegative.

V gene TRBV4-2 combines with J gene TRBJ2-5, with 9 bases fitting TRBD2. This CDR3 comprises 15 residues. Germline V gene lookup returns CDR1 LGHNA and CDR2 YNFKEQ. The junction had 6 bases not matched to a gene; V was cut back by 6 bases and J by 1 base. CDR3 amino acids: CASRPGTSLQETQYF. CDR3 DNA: TGTGCCAGCAGACCTGGGACTAGCCTCCAAGAGACCCAGTACTTC.

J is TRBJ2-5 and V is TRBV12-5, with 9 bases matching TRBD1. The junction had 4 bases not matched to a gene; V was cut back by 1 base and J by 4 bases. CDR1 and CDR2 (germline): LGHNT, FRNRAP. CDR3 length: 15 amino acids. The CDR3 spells CASGLGQGGPETQYF. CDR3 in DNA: TGTGCTAGTGGTTTGGGACAGGGGGGACCAGAGACCCAGTACTTC.

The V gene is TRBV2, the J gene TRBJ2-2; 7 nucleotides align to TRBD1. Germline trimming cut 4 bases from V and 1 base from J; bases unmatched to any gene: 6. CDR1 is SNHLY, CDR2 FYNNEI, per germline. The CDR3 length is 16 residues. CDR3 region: CASSAQGVENTGELFF. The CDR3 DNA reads TGTGCCAGCAGTGCCCAGGGGGTAGAGAACACCGGGGAGCTGTTTTTT.

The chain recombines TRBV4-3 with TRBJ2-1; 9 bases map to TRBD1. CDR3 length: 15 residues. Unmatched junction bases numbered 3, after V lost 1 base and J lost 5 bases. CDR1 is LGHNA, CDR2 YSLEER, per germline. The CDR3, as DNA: TGCGCCAGCAGCCAAGCGGGACAGGGAAACAATGAGCAGTTCTTC. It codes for CASSQAGQGNNEQFF.

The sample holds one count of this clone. The CDR3 DNA sequence: TGCGCCAGCAGGACGGACAGACTTAATGAAAAACTGTTTTTT. Amino acids: CASRTDRLNEKLFF. This chain links TRBV5-1 with TRBJ1-4; D may be TRBD1 (6 bases). The CDR3 contains 14 residues. Germline V CDR1 and CDR2: SGHRS, YFSETQ. V gave up 5 bases and J gave up 4 bases, with 12 bases separating them.

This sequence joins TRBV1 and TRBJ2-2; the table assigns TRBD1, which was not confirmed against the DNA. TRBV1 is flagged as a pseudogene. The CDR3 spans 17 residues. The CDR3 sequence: CTSSRTGTGFITGELFF. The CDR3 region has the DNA TGCACCAGCAGCAGAACCGGGACAGGGTTCATCACCGGGGAGCTGTTTTTT.

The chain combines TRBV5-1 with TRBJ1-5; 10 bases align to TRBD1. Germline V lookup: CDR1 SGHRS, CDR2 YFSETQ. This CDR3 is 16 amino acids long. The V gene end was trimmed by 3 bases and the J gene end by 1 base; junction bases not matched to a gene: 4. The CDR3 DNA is TGCGCCAGCAGCTCCGGGACAGGGGAAAGCAATCAGCCCCAGCATTTT. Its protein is CASSSGTGESNQPQHF.

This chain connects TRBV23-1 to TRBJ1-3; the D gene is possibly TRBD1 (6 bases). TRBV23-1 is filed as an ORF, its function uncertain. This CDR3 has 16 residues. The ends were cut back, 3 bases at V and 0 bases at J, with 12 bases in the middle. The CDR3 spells CASSHPGHPSGNTIYF. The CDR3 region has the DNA TGCGCCAGCAGTCATCCGGGACACCCCTCTGGAAACACCATATATTTT.

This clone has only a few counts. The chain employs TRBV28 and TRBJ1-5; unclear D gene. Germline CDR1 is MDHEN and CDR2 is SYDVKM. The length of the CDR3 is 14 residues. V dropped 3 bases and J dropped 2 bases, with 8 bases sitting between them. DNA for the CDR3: TGTGCCAGCAGTTTTATCGGGGGCAATCAGCCCCAGCATTTT. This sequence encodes CASSFIGGNQPQHF.